The present TCR beta chain was sequenced within a study of neurological immune-mediated disorders. The cDNA was generated by 5'RACE with 10-nucleotide random UMIs. TCRdb reprocessed the 5' RACE reads via MiXCR and lists one record per CDR3 protein. The repertoire holds tens of thousands of distinct CDR3 sequences, with under 10% as singletons. This clonotype was found many times. V was cut by 0 bases and J by 0 bases, with 12 bases left in between. Germline V gene lookup returns CDR1 SQVTM and CDR2 ANQGSEA. This CDR3 is built from 16 residues. The sample was PBMCs. This TCR came from a man between 50 and 59 years old in good health. The chain uses TRBV29-1 and TRBJ2-1; either TRBD1 or TRBD2 may supply D (5 bases each). The chain's CDR3 is CSVEDPGTSSYNEQFF. DNA for the CDR3: TGCAGCGTTGAAGATCCCGGGACGAGCTCCTACAATGAGCAGTTCTTC.